The 6 T cell receptor beta chains reported below all come from one sample, sequenced in a study of T cell responses to AZD1222 COVID-19 vaccine. Some clones are missing from TCRdb's copy, which holds only in-frame ones; the method was immunoSEQ multiplex PCR. The repertoire holds roughly 170,000 clones, with just over 85% as singletons. Source: peripheral blood, taken on day 0 of AZD1222 vaccination. The receptors were sampled from an adult in good health.

V gene TRBV29-1 combines with J gene TRBJ2-7; D remains unclear. The CDR3 runs 12 residues. CDR1 and CDR2 from the germline V gene are SQVTM and ANQGSEA. V was cut by 5 bases and J by 2 bases, with 10 bases left in between. For the CDR3, the DNA is TGCAGCGTTCAGGTCACAACCTACGAGCAGTACTTC. Encoded protein: CSVQVTTYEQYF.

The chain is built from TRBV7-9 and TRBJ1-1; 7 nucleotides agree with TRBD1. Germline lookup yields CDR1 SEHNR and CDR2 FQNEAQ (reference sequence). Unmatched junction bases numbered 7, after V lost 5 bases and J lost 4 bases. The CDR3 has 14 residues. CDR3 sequence reads: CASSLTGEGTEAFF. CDR3 coding DNA: TGTGCCAGCAGCCTAACAGGGGAGGGCACTGAAGCTTTCTTT. Complete variable domain (other parts from reference TRBV7-9 and TRBJ1-1): DTGVSQNPRHKITKRGQNVTFRCDPISEHNRLYWYRQTLGQGPEFLTYFQNEAQLEKSRLLSDRFSAERPKGSFSTLEIQRTEQGDSAMYLCASSLTGEGTEAFFGQGTRLTVV.

The chain combines TRBV7-2 with TRBJ1-6; 8 bases fit TRBD1. Losses at the gene ends were 4 bases for V and 0 bases for J; bases not matched to a gene: 5. The CDR3 has 17 amino acids. Germline CDR1 and CDR2: SGHTA and FQGNSA. The CDR3 sequence is CASSSRTGSSYNSPLHF. CDR3 in DNA: TGTGCCAGCAGCTCACGGACAGGGAGCTCCTATAATTCACCCCTCCACTTT.

The V gene is TRBV19, the J gene TRBJ2-7; 8 nucleotides line up with TRBD1. Per the germline V gene, CDR1 is LNHDA and CDR2 is SQIVND (reference sequence). With V trimmed by 3 bases and J by 5 bases, 6 bases remained unmatched. This CDR3 has 14 residues. CDR3 nucleotide sequence: TGTGCCAGTAGTATGGGGACAGGTGGCCACGAGCAGTACTTC. Translating gives CASSMGTGGHEQYF.

The chain is built from TRBV11-3 and TRBJ2-2, with D unresolved. The germline gives CDR1 SGHNT, CDR2 YENEEA. Trimming took 4 bases from V and 0 from J, leaving 6 bases between them. This CDR3 contains 14 residues. The CDR3 here is CASSWATNTGELFF. As DNA, the CDR3 is TGTGCCAGCAGCTGGGCGACGAACACCGGGGAGCTGTTTTTT.

In DNA, the CDR3 is TGTGCCAGCAGCTTAGATGCTAATCAGCCCCAGCATTTT. Amino acids: CASSLDANQPQHF. The V gene is TRBV7-9, the J gene TRBJ1-5; D is ambiguous. CDR1 is SEHNR, CDR2 FQNEAQ, per germline (reference sequence). V was cut by 1 base and J by 4 bases, with 5 bases left in between. The CDR3 has 13 amino acids. The variable domain in full, completed from reference TRBV7-9 and TRBJ1-5, reads DTGVSQNPRHKITKRGQNVTFRCDPISEHNRLYWYRQTLGQGPEFLTYFQNEAQLEKSRLLSDRFSAERPKGSFSTLEIQRTEQGDSAMYLCASSLDANQPQHFGDGTRLSIL.